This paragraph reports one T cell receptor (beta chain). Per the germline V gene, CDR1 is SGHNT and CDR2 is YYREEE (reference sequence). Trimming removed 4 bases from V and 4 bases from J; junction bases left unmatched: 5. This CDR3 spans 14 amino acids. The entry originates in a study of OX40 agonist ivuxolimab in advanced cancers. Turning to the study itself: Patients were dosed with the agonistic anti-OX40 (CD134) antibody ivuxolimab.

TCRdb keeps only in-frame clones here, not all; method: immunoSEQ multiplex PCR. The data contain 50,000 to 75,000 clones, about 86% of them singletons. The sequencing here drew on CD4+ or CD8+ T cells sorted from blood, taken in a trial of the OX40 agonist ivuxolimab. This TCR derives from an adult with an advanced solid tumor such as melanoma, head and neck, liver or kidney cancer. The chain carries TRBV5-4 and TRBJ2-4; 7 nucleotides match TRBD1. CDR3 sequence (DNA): TGTGCCAGCAGCCTTCCGGGACAGAAAAACATTCAGTACTTC. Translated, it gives CASSLPGQKNIQYF.